This is a list of T cell receptor beta chains from one sample in a study of cytotoxic CD8 clonotypes in ibrutinib-treated CLL. Sequencing used immunoSEQ multiplex PCR; TCRdb keeps in-frame clones, though not all of them. The table lists some 170,000 clones, more than 70% of them singletons. The sample in question was PBMCs, obtained at disease progression, from a patient treated with ibrutinib. All receptors come from a human donor with chronic lymphocytic leukemia. Both conserved end residues are part of each CDR3. The D gene is left open where the match is weak. Clone size is shown for a subset of rows, as once, few, many or a class of expanded clone.

d_call j_call clone_size v_call cdr3_nt cdr3_aa
TRBD1 TRBJ2-4 once TRBV30 TGTGCCTGGAGTTATGGACAGGGCAACATTCAGTACTTC CAWSYGQGNIQYF
TRBD1 TRBJ2-3 - TRBV10-2 TGCGCCGACGGGACAGGAATCACAGATACGCAGTATTTT CADGTGITDTQYF
TRBD2 TRBJ2-7 - TRBV14 TGTGCCAGCAGCCAAGGGGGTAGCGGGAGCCAGAACGAGCAGTACTTC CASSQGGSGSQNEQYF
TRBD2 TRBJ2-1 - TRBV19 TGTGCCACCTCACATGAGTGGCTAGCGGGTAGGAATGAGCAGTTCTTC CATSHEWLAGRNEQFF
TRBD2 TRBJ2-7 - TRBV6-5 TGTGCCAGCAGTTATTCTCTAGCGGGAGGACGGGAGCAGTACTTC CASSYSLAGGREQYF
- TRBJ1-4 - TRBV18 TGTGCCAGCTCACGGACCCCAGTAGATGCAACTAATGAAAAACTGTTTTTT CASSRTPVDATNEKLFF
- TRBJ1-4 - TRBV5-1 TGCGCCAGCAGCCGCGGGGGGACGGAGAATGAAAAACTGTTTTTT CASSRGGTENEKLFF
TRBD2 TRBJ2-1 - TRBV16 TGTGCCAGCAGCCAATTGACTAGCGGGAGATTCAATGAGCAGTTCTTC CASSQLTSGRFNEQFF
- TRBJ1-5 - TRBV29-1 TGCAGCGTTGGCCATTATAGCAATCAGCCCCAGCATTTT CSVGHYSNQPQHF
- TRBJ1-5 - TRBV10-3 TGTGCCATCAGGGGGGACGAGGGGTCAAGCAATCAGCCCCAGCATTTT CAIRGDEGSSNQPQHF
TRBD1 TRBJ2-1 - TRBV7-9 TGTGCCAGCAGCTTAGCAACAAGACAGGGAGATTCCTACAATGAGCAGTTCTTC CASSLATRQGDSYNEQFF
- TRBJ2-5 - TRBV13 TGTGCCAGCAGCTTAGTAGTAGAAGAGACCCAGTACTTC CASSLVVEETQYF
- TRBJ2-3 - TRBV10-3 TGTGCCATCAGTAGGGACCCAACAGATACGCAGTATTTT CAISRDPTDTQYF
- TRBJ2-6 - TRBV7-8 TGTGCCAGCAGCGGACAGACGATGAGCTCTGGGGCCAACGTCCTGACTTTC CASSGQTMSSGANVLTF
TRBD2 TRBJ2-7 - TRBV11-2 TGTGCCAGCAGCCCTTGGACTAGCGGCTCCTACGAGCAGTACTTC CASSPWTSGSYEQYF
TRBD2 TRBJ2-1 - TRBV9 TGTGCCAGCAGCGCGGGACTAGCAGCCTACAATGAGCAGTTCTTC CASSAGLAAYNEQFF
TRBD2 TRBJ2-1 - TRBV5-1 TGCGCCAGCAGCTCTACTAGCGGGAGAAATGAGCAGTTCTTC CASSSTSGRNEQFF
- TRBJ1-2 - TRBV30 TGTGCCTGGAGCGTTAGGCGGCAGTACCTTAACTATGGCTACACCTTC CAWSVRRQYLNYGYTF
- TRBJ2-1 - TRBV4-3 TGCGCCAGCAGCCAACAGGGCCCCCCTTCCTACAATGAGCAGTTCTTC CASSQQGPPSYNEQFF
- TRBJ1-3 - TRBV5-1 TGCGCCAGCAGCCATCCCGACCCCGGGAACACCATATATTTT CASSHPDPGNTIYF
- TRBJ2-7 - TRBV5-8 TGTGCCAGCAGCTTGGACCGGGACCGACGTTATGAGCAGTACTTC CASSLDRDRRYEQYF
- TRBJ1-2 - TRBV14 TGTGCCAGCAGCCAAGATCTTCGTGACAACTATGGCTACACCTTC CASSQDLRDNYGYTF
- TRBJ1-2 - TRBV18 TGTGCCAGCTCACCTGAGGGCCGGTATGGCTACACCTTC CASSPEGRYGYTF
TRBD1 TRBJ1-5 - TRBV19 TGTGCCAGTAGCCCGGGACAGGGGATCACTACCAATCAGCCCCAGCATTTT CASSPGQGITTNQPQHF
- TRBJ1-1 few TRBV11-1 TGTGCCAGCAGCTTTGACAGCCCGAACACTGAAGCTTTCTTT CASSFDSPNTEAFF
TRBD1 TRBJ2-7 - TRBV7-8 TGTGCCAGCAGTCGACAGGGACAGCCTGTCTACGAGCAGTACTTC CASSRQGQPVYEQYF
- TRBJ2-7 - TRBV2 TGTGCCAGCAGTGGCCGGACGGGTCCCTACGAGCAGTACTTC CASSGRTGPYEQYF
TRBD1 TRBJ2-1 - TRBV7-2 TGTGCCAGCAGCTTATACGCCAGGGGGAGCAATGAGCAGTTCTTC CASSLYARGSNEQFF
- TRBJ1-5 - TRBV6-4 TGTGCCAGCAGTGAAGGTCCGGGTTTAGTTAGCAATCAGCCCCAGCATTTT CASSEGPGLVSNQPQHF
- TRBJ2-7 - TRBV5-6 TGTGCCAGCAGCTTGCGGCTAGCCTACGAGCAGTACTTC CASSLRLAYEQYF
TRBD1 TRBJ1-1 - TRBV5-1 TGCGCCAGCAGCTCGAGGACAGGGTGGCCTGAAGCTTTCTTT CASSSRTGWPEAFF
TRBD1 TRBJ2-7 - TRBV28 TGTGCCAGCAGGGGGACAGGGCTTTTCTACGAGCAGTACTTC CASRGTGLFYEQYF
- TRBJ2-6 - TRBV19 TGTGCCAGTTCCCATGGGTCCCTCTCTGGGGCCAACGTCCTGACTTTC CASSHGSLSGANVLTF
TRBD1 TRBJ1-4 - TRBV5-1 TGCGCCAGCAGCCCTACAGGGGGCAGCGGTGAAAAACTGTTTTTT CASSPTGGSGEKLFF
- TRBJ2-6 - TRBV27 TGTGCCAGCAGTCTTCGTGTCCCCTCTGGGGCCAACGTCCTGACTTTC CASSLRVPSGANVLTF
- TRBJ2-7 - TRBV6-5 TGTGCCAGCAGTTACGGGCAGGGAGGCTACGAGCAGTACTTC CASSYGQGGYEQYF
TRBD2 TRBJ2-7 - TRBV28 TGTGCCAGCAGGGAAGCGGGAGGGTCTTACGAGCAGTACTTC CASREAGGSYEQYF
- TRBJ1-1 few TRBV25-1 TGTGCCAGCACACAACGAGGGACTGAAGCTTTCTTT CASTQRGTEAFF
- TRBJ2-1 - TRBV4-3 TGCGCCAGCAGCCAATCTCGGGACTTATACAATGAGCAGTTCTTC CASSQSRDLYNEQFF
- TRBJ1-1 - TRBV28 TGTGCCAGCCTCGGGGAGGGGGGCACGAACACTGAAGCTTTCTTT CASLGEGGTNTEAFF
- TRBJ1-4 - TRBV19 TGTGCCAGTAGTATTCTGCGCCCCGGACGCGAAAAACTGTTTTTT CASSILRPGREKLFF
TRBD2 TRBJ2-2 - TRBV5-1 TGCGCCAGCAGCTTGGTAGGGTCGGCGGGAGCGAGCACCGGGGAGCTGTTTTTT CASSLVGSAGASTGELFF
- TRBJ2-3 - TRBV19 TGTGCCAGTAGAAGGACGACTATACGGGATACGCAGTATTTT CASRRTTIRDTQYF
- TRBJ2-4 once TRBV12-5 TGTGCTAGTGGTTTGGGATTGAAAAACATTCAGTACTTC CASGLGLKNIQYF
- TRBJ1-2 once TRBV5-4 TGTGCCAGCAGCTTGATCGCAGGGGCCCAAAAGGGGGGCTACACCTTC CASSLIAGAQKGGYTF
- TRBJ1-2 - TRBV5-4 TGTGCCAGCAGCTTTGGACAGACCCTCTCCCTCTACACCTTC CASSFGQTLSLYTF
TRBD2 TRBJ2-1 - TRBV7-8 TGTGCCAGTACCCGGGGGGGAAGCGGAGGAGACAATGAGCAGTTCTTC CASTRGGSGGDNEQFF
- TRBJ2-4 - TRBV19 TGTGCCAGTAGCTACCAGCCGACAAAAAACATTCAGTACTTC CASSYQPTKNIQYF
- TRBJ1-5 once TRBV2 TGTGCCAATGGGGGGAGGGGTGGAAATCAGCCCCAGCATTTT CANGGRGGNQPQHF
TRBD2 TRBJ2-7 - TRBV5-5 TGTGCCAGCAGCTTTACCGGGACTACCTACGAGCAGTACTTC CASSFTGTTYEQYF
- TRBJ1-5 - TRBV12-5 TGTGCTAGTGCTACCGGGGGAATGGGCAATCAGCCCCAGCATTTT CASATGGMGNQPQHF
TRBD2 TRBJ2-1 - TRBV7-9 TGTGCCAGCAGCCCCGCTAGCGGGATTTACAATGAGCAGTTCTTC CASSPASGIYNEQFF
- TRBJ2-5 - TRBV7-8 TGTGCCAGCAGCTTATTGGGGGGGCTAGCTCAATTCCAAGAGACCCAGTACTTC CASSLLGGLAQFQETQYF
- TRBJ2-1 - TRBV28 TGTGCCAGCAGTTCATGGCCCCAGCAGTTCTTC CASSSWPQQFF
- TRBJ1-2 once TRBV7-6 TGTGCCAGCAGTCACCTCCCCCGGCAGGGAAATAACTATGGCTACACCTTC CASSHLPRQGNNYGYTF